The following is a T cell receptor beta chain sequence with its context. Its specificity is unknown. Primed by a sample-barcoded 5' primer and a J-beta primer mix, a second PCR proceeded for roughly 7 to 12 cycles. Every cDNA molecule bore a tag from a template-switch adaptor containing 12 random nucleotides. MiXCR was run by TCRdb on the 5' RACE reads, yielding one entry per CDR3 protein. The sample lists approximately 780,000 distinct CDR3 sequences; roughly 24% were seen once. This entry comes from a study of blood T cells in healthy people across ages. Overall study results and limits: A strong correlation between TCR beta diversity and naive T cell percentage was seen. Diversity figures based on one million T cells were deemed too low.

V lost 4 bases, J lost 5 bases, and 12 bases stayed unmatched. Germline CDR1 is MNHEY and CDR2 is SVGAGI. This CDR3 spans 17 amino acids. This sample also belongs to another study, concerning T cells of mothers and their children. Per that paper: Biologically related mothers and children overlapped slightly more than unrelated pairs, a non-significant difference.

V gene TRBV6-5 combines with J gene TRBJ2-5, with 11 positions matching TRBD2. The sequence came from a boy aged 5-17 years in good health. Sequenced material: blood. The chain's CDR3 is CASSFGPSSGGQETQYF. The CDR3 region has the DNA TGTGCCAGCAGTTTTGGGCCCTCTAGCGGGGGGCAGGAGACCCAGTACTTC.